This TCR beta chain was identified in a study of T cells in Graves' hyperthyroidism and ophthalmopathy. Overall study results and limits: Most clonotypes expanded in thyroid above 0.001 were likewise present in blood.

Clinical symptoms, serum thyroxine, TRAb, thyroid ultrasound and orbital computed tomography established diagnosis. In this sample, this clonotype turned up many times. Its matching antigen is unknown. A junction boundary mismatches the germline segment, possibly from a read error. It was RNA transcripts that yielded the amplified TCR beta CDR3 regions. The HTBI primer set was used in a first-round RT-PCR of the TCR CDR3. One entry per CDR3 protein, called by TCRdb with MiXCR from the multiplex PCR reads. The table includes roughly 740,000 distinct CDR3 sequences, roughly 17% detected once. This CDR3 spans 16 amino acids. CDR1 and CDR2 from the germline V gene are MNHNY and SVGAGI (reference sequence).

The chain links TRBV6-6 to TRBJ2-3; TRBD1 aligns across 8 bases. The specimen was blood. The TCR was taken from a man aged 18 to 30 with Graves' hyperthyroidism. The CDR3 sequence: CASSYSIAGGTDTQYF. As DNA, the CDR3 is TGTGCCAGCAGTTACTCGATTGCAGGGGGCACCGATACGCAGTATTTT.